This T cell receptor beta chain was found in a study of T cell responses to AZD1222 COVID-19 vaccine. Findings and caveats of the study: The study found Spike-specific TCR breadth and depth rose after two AZD1222 doses. White British ancestry dominated among donors, who included more females, and clonal diversity was possibly underestimated. Repertoires in all cases were sampled only once the peak T cell response had passed.

The repertoire was sequenced with immunoSEQ multiplex PCR; TCRdb's copy has only in-frame clones and lacks some. The table includes 150,000 to 250,000 clones, 90% to 95% detected once. Second doses that came at about 4 or about 12 weeks were put together. With regard to this clone: Its antigen is still unknown.

CDR1 and CDR2 (germline): LGHNA, YNFKEQ. V lost 0 bases, J lost 6 bases, and 6 bases lay in between. This CDR3 contains 13 residues. This clonotype was obtained from an adult who received the AZD1222 COVID-19 vaccine. The rearrangement uses TRBV4-2 and TRBJ1-5; D is undetermined. The sample in question was peripheral blood, obtained 28 days after the second AZD1222 dose. CDR3 coding DNA: TGTGCCAGCAGCCAAGATGAAAGTCAGCCCCAGCATTTT. The encoded protein is CASSQDESQPQHF.